This T cell receptor (beta chain) was observed in a study of blood T cells in healthy people across ages (dated by TCRdb to between 2014 and 2016). Turning to the overall study: In model experiments, roughly one uniquely barcoded TCR beta cDNA molecule per two T cells was captured by template switching. Using deep sequencing normalized with unique cDNA molecular identifiers, the study measured how TCR beta repertoire diversity changes with age. Donors were grouped into four age groups: young (average roughly 15 years), middle-aged (less than 40), aged (around 60) and long-lived (about 82). For two donors (one aged 18 to 30 and one aged 80 or older), the study analyzed two additional independent replicas of 1 million unique cDNA reads from the same blood draw.

General conclusions and limits of the study: Since profiling was done on bulk unsorted PBMCs, naive and antigen-experienced compartments could not be conclusively compared. Compared with the aged group, more naive CD4+ T cells, fewer expanded clones and increased TCR diversity were shown by the long-lived group, suggesting age selection. Observed TCR beta diversity per million T cells fell roughly linearly with age, and a significant reduction was already apparent by age approximately 41. Total diversity estimates from one million sequenced T cells were considered lower bounds and underestimates. Because donor CMV infection status was unknown, age-related changes in expanded clonotypes were potentially confounded. The percentage of naive T cells measured by flow cytometry correlated strongly with observed TCR beta diversity.

Donors were around 37 systemically healthy Caucasian individuals from Russia aged roughly 6 to 95 years. Around 10 milliliters of peripheral blood were collected from each donor into EDTA-treated Vacutainer tubes. Ficoll-Paque density-gradient centrifugation was used to isolate PBMCs, with at least 7 million obtained per sample. Total RNA was extracted from PBMCs with Trizol reagent, with at least 6 micrograms obtained per sample. For every donor, flow cytometry on a PBMC aliquot measured the percentage of naive CD45RAhigh/CD27high T cells. This clonotype came up a few times. Its antigen is currently not known. Base quality data are lacking; no much larger clone is found one base away. The library came from 5' RACE. The reads were generated on an Illumina HiSeq 2500. A second PCR of about 6 to 11 cycles was performed with a sample-barcoded 5' primer and a J-beta primer mix. A unique molecular identifier was introduced onto each TCR beta cDNA molecule by a template-switch 5' adaptor carrying 12 random nucleotides. At least 2.5 million CDR3-containing paired-end reads were obtained from each sample. First-strand cDNA synthesis was performed from all RNA using the Mint cDNA synthesis kit, with priming by a TRBC-specific oligonucleotide. Following uracil-DNA glycosylase treatment, a first 18-cycle PCR with universal primers M1SS and BC2_uni_R was performed on all cDNA. The source study handled its data this way. For normalization, 1 million high-quality reads were randomly selected from each sample, with every read carrying a distinct molecular identifier. Instead of being binned into consensus sequences, reads that shared molecular identifiers were thrown out. MiTCR, set to a Q25 quality threshold and the strictest error-elimination algorithm, was used for CDR3 identification, clonotype clustering and error correction. A nonparametric unseen species model using Euler transformation provided a lower-bound estimate of total TCR beta diversity. TCRdb passed the public sequencing reads through fastp at Q25 and MiXCR, retaining productive beta sequences. A single entry per CDR3 protein holds the most common genes and DNA from its merged rows. It is TCRdb's table, rather than the study itself, that gives the V and J calls and clone size. Within this sample are about 1 million distinct CDR3 sequences, with about 25% of them counted one time only. Around 0.7% of the sample belongs to the ten largest clones.

These same data were also listed under a study on T cells of mothers and their children. The second paper further reports: Donors were nine systemically healthy Caucasian individuals: three mothers and their six children. cDNA synthesis used all of the extracted RNA, with approximately 1.6 ug of RNA in each 15 ul reaction. Sample barcodes and 2-4 random nucleotides were added via the M1S primer in the second PCR. More than 8 million TCR beta CDR3 reads were obtained from each mother, and 2.5 million to 3.5 million reads were obtained from each child. Thymic selection shapes the output of TCR recombination in a similar way in related and unrelated pairs, and inherited differences have a minor effect. Normalized repertoire overlap in related mother-child pairs was always slightly higher than in unrelated mother-child pairs, but the difference was never significant. With a sensitivity of approximately 93 clones per million clonotypes, no persistent microchimeric T cell clones were detected. The study used deep NGS to compare TCR beta repertoires of mothers and children, seeking features distinguishing related mother-child pairs from unrelated individuals. The mean age was roughly 40 +/- 4 years for the mothers and approximately 11 +/- 4 years for the children. Libraries were sequenced on Illumina HiSeq 2000 with 100+100 nt paired-end reads after adapter ligation with NEBNext reagents. To prevent cross-contamination, the mother and child libraries were prepared one month apart and sequenced in separate runs. For each donor, between roughly 450,000 and 2,300,000 distinct TCR beta clonotypes were identified. Naive TCR beta clonotypes were estimated from low-frequency clonotypes matched to each donor's FACS-determined naive share, without sorting.

What was sequenced was blood. This receptor was identified in a girl aged 2-10 years in good health.

The DNA sequence is given as TGCAGCGCCCTGGGACAGGTGACCCAAAACATTCAGTACTTC. Its amino acids are CSALGQVTQNIQYF. The chain is made from TRBV29-1 and TRBJ2-4, and 8 junctional nucleotides match TRBD1. The CDR3 contains 14 residues, cysteine and phenylalanine counted. Just CDR3 DNA is preserved here, 42 bases in frame from base 1. V has 7 bases trimmed and J has 5 bases trimmed; junction bases matching no gene number 10. Reading the germline V gene gives CDR1 SQVTM and CDR2 ANQGSEA.